Each of the 32 T cell receptor beta chains below was sequenced from the same sample in a study of T-cell reconstitution after alpha-beta-depleted transplantation in children. TCRbeta library preparation incorporated unique molecular identifiers. In TCRdb, the PCR reads were re-called with MiXCR into one record per CDR3 protein. The repertoire consists of roughly 500,000 distinct CDR3 sequences, with over 25% occurring once and the leading ten covering less than 2.5%. Sequencing was performed on PBMCs from the stem cell graft donor, taken from the stem cell graft. Source of these receptors: a human donor who donated a stem cell graft to a child with aplastic anemia.

The rearrangement links TRBV7-2 to TRBJ2-1; 10 bases are a match to TRBD2. The ends lost 3 bases at V and 3 bases at J; junction bases unmatched: 2. The CDR3 totals 15 residues. Looked up from germline, CDR1 is SGHTA and CDR2 is FQGNSA. CDR3: CASSLSGRVYNEQFF. Here the CDR3 DNA reads TGTGCCAGCAGCTTGAGCGGGAGGGTCTACAATGAGCAGTTCTTC.

The chain carries TRBV20-1 and TRBJ1-2, with D hard to call. This CDR3 has 13 amino acids. Germline V gene lookup returns CDR1 DFQATT and CDR2 SNEGSKA (reference sequence). V lost 6 bases to trimming and J lost 4 bases, with 15 bases between them. The DNA for the CDR3 is TGCAGTGCCCCTCCGCGGGAACGCTATGGCTACACCTTC. Translating it yields CSAPPRERYGYTF.

This clonotype came up a few times. V usage is TRBV16 and J usage is TRBJ2-7; weak D call: TRBD2 (5 bases). Germline V CDR1 and CDR2: KGHSY, FQNENV. CDR3 length equals 15 residues. Trimming took 4 bases from V and 0 from J, leaving 13 bases between them. The CDR3: CASSPTRRGSYEQYF. Written as DNA, the CDR3 is TGTGCCAGCAGCCCAACTCGACGGGGCTCCTACGAGCAGTACTTC.

In this sample, this clonotype turned up a few times. The rearrangement joins TRBV29-1 to TRBJ1-1; 8 bases fit TRBD1. The germline V gene has CDR1 SQVTM and CDR2 ANQGSEA. V was clipped by 7 bases and J by 4 bases; unmatched bases: 8. CDR3 length: 13 residues. Here the CDR3 DNA reads TGCAGCGCTGGACAGGGCGGGAGCACTGAAGCTTTCTTT. It translates to CSAGQGGSTEAFF.

Concerning this clonotype: One end of the junction fails to match germline, which may point to a read error. The chain couples TRBV5-5 to TRBJ1-5; TRBD1 aligns across 7 bases. The germline V gene encodes CDR1 SGHKS and CDR2 YYEKEE (reference sequence). This CDR3 region has 15 residues. CDR3 loop: CASSLDTGVNRPQHF. CDR3 DNA: TGTGCCAGCAGCTTAGATACAGGGGTAAATCGGCCCCAGCATTTT.

The chain employs TRBV28 and TRBJ2-7, with D perhaps TRBD1 (6 bases). This CDR3 is 16 amino acids long. The V gene lost 4 bases and the J gene lost 0 bases, with 16 bases spanning the gap. Germline CDR1 reads MDHEN; CDR2 reads SYDVKM. The CDR3 sequence: CASSSADRLYSYEQYF. The DNA for the CDR3 is TGTGCCAGCAGTTCCGCCGACAGGCTCTACTCCTACGAGCAGTACTTC. The entire variable domain, with the rest obtained from reference TRBV28 and TRBJ2-7, is as follows: DVKVTQSSRYLVKRTGEKVFLECVQDMDHENMFWYRQDPGLGLRLIYFSYDVKMKEKGDIPEGYSVSREKKERFSLILESASTNQTSMYLCASSSADRLYSYEQYFGPGTRLTVT.

V and J are TRBV4-3 and TRBJ2-1, with 11 bases that match TRBD2. J was trimmed by 4 bases and V by 5 bases; bases with no gene match: 13. The length of the CDR3 is 18 residues. CDR1 is LGHNA, CDR2 YSLEER, per germline. Here the CDR3 reads CASSSLAGGVPIYNEQFF. The CDR3 nucleotides are TGCGCCAGCAGCTCCCTAGCGGGAGGTGTCCCCATTTACAATGAGCAGTTCTTC.

The V call is TRBV6-1, the J call TRBJ1-1; a possible D gene is TRBD1 (5 bases). The CDR3 length is 16 residues. The germline V gene has CDR1 MNHNS and CDR2 SASEGT. Trimming stripped 0 bases from V and 0 bases from J, with 11 bases between. The CDR3 region is CASSEAGGLVNTEAFF. CDR3 DNA sequence: TGTGCCAGCAGTGAAGCTGGGGGTTTGGTGAACACTGAAGCTTTCTTT.

The chain carries TRBV30 and TRBJ1-1; 7 bases are shared with TRBD1. The CDR3 contains 16 residues. Germline CDR1 is GTSNPN and CDR2 is SVGIG (reference sequence). Trimming removed 3 bases from V and 0 bases from J; junction bases left unmatched: 10. The CDR3 region has the DNA TGTGCCTGGAGGAGGGACAGAGAGGTCATGAACACTGAAGCTTTCTTT. Protein: CAWRRDREVMNTEAFF.

The chain carries TRBV6-2 or TRBV6-3 and TRBJ1-5; D gene ambiguous. V was cut by 10 bases and J by 4 bases, with 11 bases left in between. This CDR3 contains 12 residues. Germline V gene lookup returns CDR1 MNHEY and CDR2 SVGEGT. CDR3: CATQRENQPQHF. The CDR3 coding sequence is TGTGCCACCCAGAGAGAAAATCAGCCCCAGCATTTT.

The rearrangement links TRBV12-3 or TRBV12-4 to TRBJ2-1; 10 bases agree with TRBD2. This CDR3 has 14 amino acids. V trimming: 4 bases; J trimming: 11 bases; junction bases outside the gene matches: 8. The CDR3 DNA sequence: TGTGCCAGCAGTTCCCGGACTAGCGGTGGTAAGCAGTTCTTC. Amino acid sequence: CASSSRTSGGKQFF.

The chain employs TRBV29-1 and TRBJ2-2; a weak D match, TRBD1 (5 bases). The ends were cut back, 2 bases at V and 4 bases at J, with 11 bases in the middle. The germline CDR1 and CDR2 sequences are SQVTM and ANQGSEA. The CDR3 has 14 residues. The CDR3 coding sequence is TGCAGCGTTGAATCGGAGACAGCCACCGGGGAGCTGTTTTTT. Its protein is CSVESETATGELFF.

The chain links TRBV20-1 to TRBJ1-5; tentative D call: TRBD1 (5 bases). V was clipped by 3 bases and J by 9 bases, with 18 bases between them. The germline CDR1 and CDR2 sequences are DFQATT and SNEGSKA (reference sequence). This CDR3 spans 14 amino acids. CDR3 sequence: CSAREGPPGGPQHF. CDR3 DNA sequence: TGCAGTGCTAGGGAAGGACCACCCGGGGGGCCCCAGCATTTT.

This chain links TRBV4-3 with TRBJ2-7; tentative D call: TRBD2 (5 bases). Germline values: CDR1 LGHNA, CDR2 YSLEER. CDR3 length: 15 residues. Deletions cut 4 bases from V and 2 bases from J, with 15 bases between. This CDR3 is CASSPSRVTTYEQYF. The DNA for the CDR3 is TGCGCCAGCAGCCCGTCGAGGGTAACTACCTACGAGCAGTACTTC.

This chain connects TRBV12-3 or TRBV12-4 to TRBJ2-3, with D possibly being TRBD2 (6 bases). The CDR3 is 15 residues long. V lost 6 bases and J lost 2, with 15 bases in between. CDR3 coding DNA: TGTGCCAGCAGGCAGCGGGTTACCTTCACAGATACGCAGTATTTT. Its translation: CASRQRVTFTDTQYF.

The chain uses TRBV10-3 and TRBJ1-2; TRBD1 agrees at 7 bases. Per germline, CDR1 ENHRY and CDR2 SYGVKD. V lost 8 bases to trimming and J lost 4 bases; unmatched junction nucleotides: 7. CDR3 size: 13 residues. The CDR3 DNA sequence: TGTGCCATCGGACAGGCCAAGGGCTATGGCTACACCTTC. Residues: CAIGQAKGYGYTF.

The table lists this clonotype with a count of one. For the CDR3, the DNA is TGTGCCAGCAGCCTCAGTACCTTGAACACTGAAGCTTTCTTT. Protein: CASSLSTLNTEAFF. The chain recombines TRBV7-6 with TRBJ1-1, with D hard to call. Germline V gene lookup returns CDR1 SGHVS and CDR2 FNYEAQ. V dropped 5 bases and J dropped 0 bases, with 10 bases sitting between them. The CDR3 length is 14 residues.

J is TRBJ2-2 and V is TRBV24-1; 8 bases are shared with TRBD2. There are 16 residues in the CDR3. The V gene end was trimmed by 7 bases and the J gene end by 6 bases; junction bases not matched to a gene: 12. The V gene's germline CDR1 is KGHDR and CDR2 SFDVKD. The CDR3 sequence is CATSRSGSSRAGELFF. CDR3 nucleotides: TGTGCCACCAGCCGGAGCGGGAGTAGTCGAGCCGGGGAGCTGTTTTTT.

This clonotype was observed a single time. The J gene is TRBJ1-4, the V gene TRBV30; D possibly corresponds to TRBD1 (5 bases). The CDR3 is made up of 14 amino acids. Trimming removed 5 bases from V and 7 bases from J, with 17 bases in between. Germline V gives CDR1 GTSNPN, CDR2 SVGIG (reference sequence). The DNA for the CDR3 is TGTGCCTGGGGTACCGACGACAGAGGTGAAAAACTGTTTTTT. This translates into CAWGTDDRGEKLFF. Drawing the rest from reference TRBV30 and TRBJ1-4, the complete variable domain is SQTIHQWPATLVQPVGSPLSLECTVEGTSNPNLYWYRQAAGRGLQLLFYSVGIGQISSEVPQNLSASRPQDRQFILSSKKLLLSDSGFYLCAWGTDDRGEKLFFGSGTQLSVL.

This clonotype was counted only a few times. The gene calls are TRBV5-4 and TRBJ2-1; 12 nucleotides agree with TRBD2. This CDR3 region has 16 residues. V lost 6 bases to trimming and J lost 7 bases; unmatched junction nucleotides: 11. The germline gives CDR1 SGHNT, CDR2 YYREEE (reference sequence). The CDR3 bases are TGTGCCAGCATCGAGACTAGCGGGAGAACAGGGAATGAGCAGTTCTTC. This translates into CASIETSGRTGNEQFF.

The rearrangement joins TRBV5-6 to TRBJ2-6; 9 positions match TRBD1. Trimming at V came to 2 bases and at J to 5 bases, leaving 11 bases not matched to a gene. CDR3 size: 18 residues. The V gene's germline CDR1 is SGHDT and CDR2 YYEEEE. CDR3 sequence: CASSLGDRVGVRANVLTF. The CDR3 DNA follows: TGTGCCAGCAGCTTAGGGGACAGGGTGGGAGTGCGGGCCAACGTCCTGACTTTC.

This chain uses TRBV20-1 with TRBJ2-1, with 13 bases fitting TRBD2. The CDR3 loop spans 15 amino acids. The germline V gene has CDR1 DFQATT and CDR2 SNEGSKA (reference sequence). Trimming at V came to 7 bases and at J to 5 bases, leaving 8 bases not matched to a gene. The CDR3 loop reads CSGNLGLAGNNEQFF. CDR3 in DNA: TGCAGTGGCAACCTGGGACTAGCGGGAAACAATGAGCAGTTCTTC.

This clonotype came up a few times. This sequence joins TRBV6-1 and TRBJ2-1, with unresolved D. The germline V gene encodes CDR1 MNHNS and CDR2 SASEGT. The CDR3 spans 15 residues. Trimming removed 6 bases at V and 4 bases at J, with 16 bases between. CDR3 region: CASSPSRGSYNEQFF. The CDR3 nucleotides read TGTGCCAGCAGCCCTTCGAGAGGAAGTTACAATGAGCAGTTCTTC.

This chain links TRBV23-1 with TRBJ1-5; 11 bases agree with TRBD1. TRBV23-1 is reported as an ORF; its role is uncertain. Germline trimming cut 4 bases from V and 7 bases from J; bases unmatched to any gene: 12. This CDR3 region has 17 residues. The CDR3, as DNA: TGCGCCAGCAGTCTATCCCGGGACAGGGGGAGGCAACAGCCCCAGCATTTT. This encodes CASSLSRDRGRQQPQHF.

This clonotype occurred a few times. The DNA of the CDR3 is TGCAGCGCTGGCTTAACAGGGGGCTCCGGGGAGCTGTTTTTT. Its translation: CSAGLTGGSGELFF. This chain connects TRBV29-1 to TRBJ2-2; TRBD1 aligns across 9 bases. The CDR3 covers 14 residues. V lost 7 bases and J lost 6; bases outside the gene matches: 9. CDR1 is SQVTM, CDR2 ANQGSEA, per germline.

V is TRBV27 and J is TRBJ1-2, with 10 nucleotides matching TRBD1. Germline V lookup: CDR1 MNHEY, CDR2 SMNVEV (reference sequence). The J segment lost 7 bases and the V segment lost 5 bases, leaving 4 bases of the junction unmatched. This CDR3 is 13 amino acids long. The CDR3 here is CASSPGTGVGYTF. CDR3 sequence (DNA): TGTGCCAGCAGTCCCGGGACAGGGGTTGGCTACACCTTC.

J is TRBJ2-7 and V is TRBV5-6; 8 nucleotides line up with TRBD1. This CDR3 is 14 amino acids long. Germline V gene sequence: CDR1 SGHDT, CDR2 YYEEEE. V trimming: 2 bases; J trimming: 10 bases; junction bases outside the gene matches: 11. CDR3 coding DNA: TGTGCCAGCAGCTTCGAGACAGGGGAGGATAGACAGTACGTC. Amino acid sequence: CASSFETGEDRQYV.

The CDR3 region is CASSLRTALQGYTF. As DNA, the CDR3 is TGTGCCAGCAGTTTACGAACGGCGTTGCAGGGCTACACCTTC. This chain joins TRBV28 and TRBJ1-2; the D is unclear. V was clipped by 2 bases and J by 8 bases, with 15 bases between them. The CDR3 has 14 amino acids. From germline, CDR1 is MDHEN and CDR2 SYDVKM.

This clonotype came up many times. J is TRBJ2-7 and V is TRBV10-1; TRBD2 aligns across 14 bases. The junction had 10 bases not matched to a gene; V was cut back by 5 bases and J by 1 base. This CDR3 comprises 18 residues. Germline V CDR1 and CDR2: WNHNN, SYGVQD (reference sequence). CDR3 in DNA: TGCGCCAGCAGTACGGGACTAGCGGGAGCAGAGGTGTCCTACGAGCAGTACTTC. The encoded protein is CASSTGLAGAEVSYEQYF.

The genes are TRBV6-5 and TRBJ1-1; weak D call: TRBD1 (5 bases). Germline V gives CDR1 MNHEY, CDR2 SVGAGI. Trimming removed 3 bases from V and 0 bases from J, with 8 bases in between. CDR3 length: 14 residues. The CDR3 is CASSYSTVNTEAFF. CDR3 nucleotide sequence: TGTGCCAGCAGTTATTCGACAGTGAACACTGAAGCTTTCTTT.

This clonotype has only a few counts. CDR3 sequence reads: CASSYMRLTNTEAFF. The CDR3 bases are TGTGCCAGCAGTTATATGCGACTGACGAACACTGAAGCTTTCTTT. The chain combines TRBV6-2 or TRBV6-3 with TRBJ1-1; D gene ambiguous. Trimming shortened V by 3 bases and J by 1 base, and 12 bases separated the two germline ends. CDR1 MNHEY and CDR2 SVGEGT come from the germline V gene. CDR3 length: 15 residues.

The rearrangement links TRBV4-3 to TRBJ1-3, with D maybe TRBD1 (6 bases). Between the trimmed V and J ends, which lost 3 bases and 3 bases, there was a span of 12 bases. The CDR3 is made up of 15 amino acids. Germline CDR1 reads LGHNA; CDR2 reads YSLEER. As DNA, the CDR3 is TGCGCCAGCAGCCAGTACGCAGGGGATGGAAACACCATATATTTT. Protein sequence: CASSQYAGDGNTIYF.